This is a list of T cell receptor beta chains from one sample in a study of shared clonotypes between healthy human individuals. Data came from immunoSEQ multiplex PCR; TCRdb stores just in-frame clones and leaves some out. The table records over a million clones, around three quarters of them present only once. Sequenced input: memory CD4+ T cells from PBMCs. These receptors all come from a man between 18 and 29 years old in good health. Some clones in this sample may be carry-over from other donors' samples. The CDR3 runs from the conserved cysteine through the conserved F or W. A D gene is named only where the DNA matches it firmly. Size is omitted from some rows. Given values are once, few, many or a class for expanded clones.

v_call	j_call	d_call	clone_size	cdr3_aa	cdr3_nt
TRBV27	TRBJ2-7	-	-	CAGSPESSTYEQYF	TGTGCCGGCAGTCCCGAGTCCTCTACCTACGAGCAGTACTTC
TRBV11-3	TRBJ2-5	-	-	CASSPSGGRETQYF	TGTGCCAGCAGCCCCTCCGGGGGGCGGGAGACCCAGTACTTC
TRBV30	TRBJ2-7	TRBD2	-	CAWSVLSGTSEQYF	TGTGCCTGGAGTGTATTGAGCGGGACGAGCGAGCAGTACTTC
TRBV5-1	TRBJ1-1	-	-	CASSTDTGNSEAFF	TGCGCCAGCAGCACGGACACAGGGAATTCTGAAGCTTTCTTT
TRBV5-1	TRBJ2-7	TRBD2	few	CASSLEAGGPAEQYF	TGCGCCAGCAGCTTGGAAGCGGGAGGGCCGGCCGAGCAGTACTTC
TRBV5-1	TRBJ2-3	-	-	CASSIGHSTDTQYF	TGCGCCAGCAGCATTGGACATTCCACAGATACGCAGTATTTT
TRBV5-5	TRBJ1-1	-	-	CASSSTSTNTEAFF	TGTGCCAGCAGCTCGACAAGCACCAACACTGAAGCTTTCTTT
TRBV9	TRBJ2-3	TRBD2	-	CASSAPDGGSRSDTQYF	TGTGCCAGCAGCGCCCCCGACGGCGGGAGTAGGTCAGATACGCAGTATTTT
TRBV18	TRBJ2-2	TRBD2	-	CASSPQTSGSANTGELFF	TGTGCCAGCTCACCACAAACTAGCGGGAGCGCGAACACCGGGGAGCTGTTTTTT
TRBV5-4	TRBJ1-2	TRBD1	-	CASSLPTGTGYTF	TGTGCCAGCAGCTTGCCGACAGGGACTGGCTACACCTTC
TRBV7-6	TRBJ2-1	TRBD2	few	CASSSTSGRALNEQFF	TGTGCCAGCAGCTCGACTAGCGGGAGGGCCCTCAATGAGCAGTTCTTC
TRBV6-5	TRBJ1-2	-	-	CASSYSDQVGYGYTF	TGTGCCAGCAGTTACTCAGACCAGGTGGGCTATGGCTACACCTTC
TRBV6-1	TRBJ2-1	TRBD2	once	CASSSSGRSYNEQFF	TGTGCCAGCAGTTCTAGCGGGAGGTCCTACAATGAGCAGTTCTTC
TRBV14	TRBJ1-2	TRBD1	-	CASSQDRPGQGRIYGYTF	TGTGCCAGCAGCCAAGATCGACCGGGACAGGGACGAATCTATGGCTACACCTTC